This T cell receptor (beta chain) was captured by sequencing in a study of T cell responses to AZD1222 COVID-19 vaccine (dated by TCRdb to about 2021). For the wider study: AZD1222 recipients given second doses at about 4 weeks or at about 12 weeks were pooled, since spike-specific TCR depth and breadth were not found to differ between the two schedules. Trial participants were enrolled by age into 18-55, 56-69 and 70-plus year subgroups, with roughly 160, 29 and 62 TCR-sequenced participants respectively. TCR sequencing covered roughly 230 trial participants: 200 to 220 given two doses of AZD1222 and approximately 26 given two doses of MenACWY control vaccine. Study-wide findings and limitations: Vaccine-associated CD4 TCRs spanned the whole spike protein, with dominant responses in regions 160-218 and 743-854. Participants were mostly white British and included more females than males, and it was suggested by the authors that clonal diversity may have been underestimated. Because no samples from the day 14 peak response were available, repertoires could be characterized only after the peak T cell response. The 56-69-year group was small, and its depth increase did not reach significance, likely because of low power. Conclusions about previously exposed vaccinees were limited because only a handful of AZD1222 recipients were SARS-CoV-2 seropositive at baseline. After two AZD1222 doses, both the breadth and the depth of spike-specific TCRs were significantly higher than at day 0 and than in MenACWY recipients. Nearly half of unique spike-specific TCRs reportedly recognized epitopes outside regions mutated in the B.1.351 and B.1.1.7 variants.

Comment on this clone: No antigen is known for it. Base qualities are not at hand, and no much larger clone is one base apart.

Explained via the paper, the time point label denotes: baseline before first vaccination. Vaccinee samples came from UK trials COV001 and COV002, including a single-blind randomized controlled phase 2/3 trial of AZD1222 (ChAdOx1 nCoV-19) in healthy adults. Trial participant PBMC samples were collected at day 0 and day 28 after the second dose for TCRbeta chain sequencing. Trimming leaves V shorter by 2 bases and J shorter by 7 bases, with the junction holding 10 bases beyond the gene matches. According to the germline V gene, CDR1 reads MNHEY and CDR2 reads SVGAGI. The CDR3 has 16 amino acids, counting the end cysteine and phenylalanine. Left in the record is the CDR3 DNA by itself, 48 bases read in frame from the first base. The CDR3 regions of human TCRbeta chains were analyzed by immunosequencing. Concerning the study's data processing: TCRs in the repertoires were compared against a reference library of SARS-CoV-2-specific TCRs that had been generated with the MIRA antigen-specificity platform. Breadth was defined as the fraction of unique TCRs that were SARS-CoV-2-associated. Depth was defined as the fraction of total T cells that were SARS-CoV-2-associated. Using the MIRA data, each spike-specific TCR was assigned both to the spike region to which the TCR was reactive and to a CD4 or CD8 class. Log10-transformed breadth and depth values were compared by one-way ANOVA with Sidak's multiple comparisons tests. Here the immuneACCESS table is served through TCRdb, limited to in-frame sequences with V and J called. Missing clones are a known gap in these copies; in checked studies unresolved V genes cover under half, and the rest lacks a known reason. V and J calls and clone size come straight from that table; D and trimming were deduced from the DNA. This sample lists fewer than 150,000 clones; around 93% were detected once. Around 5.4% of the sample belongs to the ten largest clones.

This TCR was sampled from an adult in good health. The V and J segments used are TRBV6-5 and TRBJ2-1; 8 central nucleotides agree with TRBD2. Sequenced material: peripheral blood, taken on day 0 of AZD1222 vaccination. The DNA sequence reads TGTGCCAGCAGTTACATTAGCGGGATCTCGGGAAATGAGCAGTTCTTC. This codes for CASSYISGISGNEQFF.